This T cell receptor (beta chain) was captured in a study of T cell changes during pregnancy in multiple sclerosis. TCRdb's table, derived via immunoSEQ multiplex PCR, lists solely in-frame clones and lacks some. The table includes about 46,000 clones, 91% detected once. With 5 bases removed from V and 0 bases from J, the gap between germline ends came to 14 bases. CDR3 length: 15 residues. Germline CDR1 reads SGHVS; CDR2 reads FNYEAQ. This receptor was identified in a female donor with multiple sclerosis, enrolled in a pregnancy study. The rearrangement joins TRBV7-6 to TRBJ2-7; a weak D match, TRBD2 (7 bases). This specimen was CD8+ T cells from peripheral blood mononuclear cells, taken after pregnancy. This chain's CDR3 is CASSPGRGGSYEQYF. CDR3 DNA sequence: TGTGCCAGCAGCCCTGGAAGGGGGGGCTCCTACGAGCAGTACTTC.